This passage covers 11 T cell receptor beta chains from one sample sequenced in a study of T-cell reconstitution after alpha-beta-depleted transplantation in children. Preparation of the TCRbeta library involved a method that used unique molecular identifiers. Using its own MiXCR run on the PCR reads, TCRdb lists one record per CDR3 protein. The data contain over 400,000 distinct CDR3 sequences, approximately 42% of them seen just once; the ten biggest clones take up roughly 27%. The input for sequencing was PBMCs, taken before TCRalphabeta/CD19-depleted stem cell transplant. All receptors come from a girl under 10 years old with aplastic anemia, due to receive a stem cell transplant.

This clonotype was detected a few times. This chain connects TRBV9 to TRBJ2-7; TRBD1 agrees at 7 bases. The V gene's germline CDR1 is SGDLS and CDR2 YYNGEE. V lost 0 bases to trimming and J lost 7 bases; unmatched junction nucleotides: 7. CDR3 length equals 14 residues. CDR3 loop: CASSVDRGGREQYF. The CDR3 DNA reads as TGTGCCAGCAGCGTAGACAGGGGTGGGAGAGAGCAGTACTTC.

The chain recombines TRBV10-1 with TRBJ1-4; D unresolved. CDR3 length: 13 amino acids. The germline V gene has CDR1 WNHNN and CDR2 SYGVQD (reference sequence). The V gene lost 4 bases and the J gene lost 4 bases, with 7 bases spanning the gap. CDR3 sequence: CASSGAGNEKLFF. The CDR3 bases are TGCGCCAGCAGTGGGGCCGGTAATGAAAAACTGTTTTTT.

This clonotype showed up just a few times. This chain uses TRBV9 with TRBJ2-3; TRBD2 aligns across 12 bases. In germline, CDR1 is SGDLS, CDR2 YYNGEE. V shed 3 bases and J 4 bases; nucleotides not matched to a gene: 3. The CDR3 is made up of 15 amino acids. The CDR3 DNA follows: TGTGCCAGCAGCGCTAGCGGGAGGGGGGCAGATACGCAGTATTTT. Amino acid sequence: CASSASGRGADTQYF.

The chain recombines TRBV7-2 with TRBJ1-4; the D is unclear. The germline gives CDR1 SGHTA, CDR2 FQGNSA. Trimming pared 1 base from V and 4 bases from J, leaving 10 bases between. The CDR3 contains 15 residues. For the CDR3, the DNA is TGTGCCAGCAGCTTAGGACCGCAAGTTAATGAAAAACTGTTTTTT. It is translated as CASSLGPQVNEKLFF.

The rearrangement uses TRBV5-6 and TRBJ2-7; possible D gene TRBD1, 5 bases. The CDR3 contains 16 residues. The germline V gene encodes CDR1 SGHDT and CDR2 YYEEEE. V lost 2 bases, J lost 6 bases, and 21 bases lay in between. Here the CDR3 reads CASSFWGGSPFGEQYF. The CDR3 DNA sequence: TGTGCCAGCAGCTTTTGGGGCGGAAGCCCTTTTGGCGAGCAGTACTTC. The complete variable domain, with remaining parts taken from reference TRBV5-6 and TRBJ2-7, reads DAGVTQSPTHLIKTRGQQVTLRCSPKSGHDTVSWYQQALGQGPQFIFQYYEEEERQRGNFPDRFSGHQFPNYSSELNVNALLLGDSALYLCASSFWGGSPFGEQYFGPGTRLTVT.

This clonotype was detected many times. The chain carries TRBV6-1 and TRBJ1-1, with D unresolved. Per germline, CDR1 MNHNS and CDR2 SASEGT. This CDR3 spans 13 amino acids. V gave up 7 bases and J gave up 0 bases, with 9 bases separating them. This CDR3 is CASTREMNTEAFF. The CDR3 DNA reads TGTGCCAGCACCAGAGAAATGAACACTGAAGCTTTCTTT.

The rearrangement links TRBV20-1 to TRBJ1-1; D uncertain. Germline V gives CDR1 DFQATT, CDR2 SNEGSKA (reference sequence). CDR3 size: 17 residues. V dropped 0 bases and J dropped 10 bases, with 27 bases sitting between them. The DNA for the CDR3 is TGCAGTGCTAGAGATCAGACCCTTTCGGCGGGAATACAATCAGCTTTCTTT. It specifies CSARDQTLSAGIQSAFF.

This clonotype has a handful of counts. This chain links TRBV15 with TRBJ1-1; D gene uncertain. V lost 4 bases, J lost 6 bases, and 12 bases lay in between. The V gene's germline CDR1 is LNHNV and CDR2 YYDKDF (reference sequence). This CDR3 contains 13 residues. DNA of the CDR3: TGTGCCACCAGCATCCCCATCAAGGCTGAAGCTTTCTTT. Translated, it gives CATSIPIKAEAFF.

This clonotype has at least ten counts. The rearrangement joins TRBV5-1 to TRBJ1-1, with a tentative D call TRBD1 (6 bases). The CDR3 loop spans 10 amino acids. Germline CDR1 and CDR2: SGHRS and YFSETQ. V gave up 7 bases and J gave up 10 bases, with 11 bases separating them. CDR3 region: CASYTGSAFF. The CDR3 DNA sequence: TGCGCCAGCTATACAGGGTCAGCTTTCTTT.

Only one count was recorded for this clonotype. This chain joins TRBV20-1 and TRBJ2-5; D ambiguous. Germline V lookup: CDR1 DFQATT, CDR2 SNEGSKA (reference sequence). CDR3 size: 12 residues. The V gene lost 6 bases and the J gene lost 5 bases, with 13 bases spanning the gap. CDR3: CSAGRVWETQYF. In DNA form, the CDR3 reads TGCAGTGCGGGTAGGGTTTGGGAGACCCAGTACTTC.

The chain employs TRBV9 and TRBJ1-4, with D possibly TRBD1 on 6 matching bases. The germline V gene has CDR1 SGDLS and CDR2 YYNGEE. This CDR3 is 15 amino acids long. V was cut by 0 bases and J by 0 bases, with 6 bases left in between. CDR3 in DNA: TGTGCCAGCAGCGTAGGGACAGCAACTAATGAAAAACTGTTTTTT. Protein sequence: CASSVGTATNEKLFF.